Here is one T cell receptor beta chain with its context. The data belong to a study of blood T cell repertoires in COVID-19. For the study at large: From the United States, Italy and Spain came samples of acute and convalescent COVID-19.

Measured with immunoSEQ multiplex PCR; TCRdb has only the in-frame clones, and not every one. The sample consists of more than 200,000 clones, about 86% of them appearing once. Trimming cost V 5 bases and J 6 bases, with 10 bases left between them. The CDR3 is 13 amino acids. Germline CDR1 and CDR2: SGHNT and YENEEA. V gene TRBV11-3 combines with J gene TRBJ2-2; D gene unclear. This TCR was recovered from a man in his thirties or forties with active or convalescent COVID-19. The sequenced sample consisted of peripheral blood. The CDR3 DNA sequence: TGTGCCAGCAGCATGAGACGGGCCGGGGAGCTGTTTTTT. Translated: CASSMRRAGELFF.